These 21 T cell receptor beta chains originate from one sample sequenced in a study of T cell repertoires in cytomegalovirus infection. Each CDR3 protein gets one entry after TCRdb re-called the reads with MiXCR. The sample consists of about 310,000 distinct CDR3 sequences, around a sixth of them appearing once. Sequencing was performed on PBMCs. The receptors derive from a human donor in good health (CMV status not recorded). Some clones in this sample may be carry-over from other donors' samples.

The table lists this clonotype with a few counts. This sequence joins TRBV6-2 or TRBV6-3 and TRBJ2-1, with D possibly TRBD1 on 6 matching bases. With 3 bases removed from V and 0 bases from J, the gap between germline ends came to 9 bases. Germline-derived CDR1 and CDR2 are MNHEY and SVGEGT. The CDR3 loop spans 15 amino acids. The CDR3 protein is CASSYRGSSYNEQFF. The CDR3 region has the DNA TGTGCCAGCAGTTATAGGGGGAGCTCCTACAATGAGCAGTTCTTC.

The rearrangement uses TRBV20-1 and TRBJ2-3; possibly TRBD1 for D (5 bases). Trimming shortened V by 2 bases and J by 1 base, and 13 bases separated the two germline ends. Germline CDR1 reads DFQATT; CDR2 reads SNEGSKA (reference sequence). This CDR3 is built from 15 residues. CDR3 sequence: CSARSAGPRTDTQYF. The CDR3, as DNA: TGCAGTGCTAGATCGGCAGGGCCGCGCACAGATACGCAGTATTTT.

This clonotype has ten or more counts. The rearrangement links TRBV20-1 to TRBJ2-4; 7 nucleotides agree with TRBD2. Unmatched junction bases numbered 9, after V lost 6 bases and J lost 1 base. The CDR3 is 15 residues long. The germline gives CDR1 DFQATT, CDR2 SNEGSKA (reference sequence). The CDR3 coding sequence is TGCAGTGCCCCCCGGGGGGTAGGGGCCAAAAACATTCAGTACTTC. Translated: CSAPRGVGAKNIQYF.

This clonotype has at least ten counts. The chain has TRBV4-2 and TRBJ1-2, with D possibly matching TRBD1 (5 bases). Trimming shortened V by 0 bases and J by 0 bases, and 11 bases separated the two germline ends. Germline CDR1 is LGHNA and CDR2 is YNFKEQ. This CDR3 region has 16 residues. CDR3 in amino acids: CASSQDNGGANYGYTF. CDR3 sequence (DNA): TGTGCCAGCAGCCAAGATAACGGGGGAGCTAACTATGGCTACACCTTC.

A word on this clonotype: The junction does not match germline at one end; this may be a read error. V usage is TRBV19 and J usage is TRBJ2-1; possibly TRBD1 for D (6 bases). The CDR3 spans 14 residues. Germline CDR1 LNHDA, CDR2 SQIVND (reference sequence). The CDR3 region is CARSQGGCYNEQFF. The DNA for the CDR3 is TGTGCCCGTAGCCAAGGGGGTTGCTACAATGAGCAGTTCTTC.

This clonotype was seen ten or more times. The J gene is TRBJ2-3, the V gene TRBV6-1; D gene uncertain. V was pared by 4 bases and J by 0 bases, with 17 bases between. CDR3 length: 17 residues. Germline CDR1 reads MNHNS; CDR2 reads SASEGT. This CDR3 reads CASSGAYTQTSTDTQYF. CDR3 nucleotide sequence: TGTGCCAGCAGTGGGGCGTACACCCAAACTAGCACAGATACGCAGTATTTT.

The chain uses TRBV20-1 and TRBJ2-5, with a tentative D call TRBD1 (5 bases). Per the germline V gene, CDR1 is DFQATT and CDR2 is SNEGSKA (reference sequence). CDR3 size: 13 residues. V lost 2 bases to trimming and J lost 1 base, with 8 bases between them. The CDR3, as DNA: TGCAGTGCTAGACGACAGCCCCAAGAGACCCAGTACTTC. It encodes CSARRQPQETQYF.

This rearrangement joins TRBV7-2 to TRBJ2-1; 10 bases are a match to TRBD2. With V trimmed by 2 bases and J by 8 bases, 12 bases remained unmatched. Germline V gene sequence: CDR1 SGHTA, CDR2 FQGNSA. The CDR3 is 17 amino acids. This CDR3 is CASSLWFQRGGQDEQFF. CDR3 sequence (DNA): TGTGCCAGCAGCTTATGGTTTCAGCGGGGGGGCCAGGATGAGCAGTTCTTC. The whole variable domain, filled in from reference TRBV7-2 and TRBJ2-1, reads GAGVSQSPSNKVTEKGKDVELRCDPISGHTALYWYRQSLGQGLEFLIYFQGNSAPDKSGLPSDRFSAERTGGSVSTLTIQRTQQEDSAVYLCASSLWFQRGGQDEQFFGPGTRLTVL.

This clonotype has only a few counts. The CDR3 region is CASSLWTANTGELFF. Written as DNA, the CDR3 is TGTGCCAGCAGCCTCTGGACAGCGAACACCGGGGAGCTGTTTTTT. The chain combines TRBV3-1 with TRBJ2-2; D perhaps matches TRBD1 (6 bases). This CDR3 spans 15 amino acids. CDR1 is LGHDT, CDR2 YNNKEL, per germline (reference sequence). Between the trimmed V and J ends, which lost 4 bases and 0 bases, there was a span of 9 bases.

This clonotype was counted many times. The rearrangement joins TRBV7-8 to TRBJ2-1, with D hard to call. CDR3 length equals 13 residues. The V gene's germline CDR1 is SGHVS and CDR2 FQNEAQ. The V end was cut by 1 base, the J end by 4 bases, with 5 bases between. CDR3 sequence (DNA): TGTGCCAGCAGCTTAGGGCTGTACAATGAGCAGTTCTTC. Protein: CASSLGLYNEQFF.

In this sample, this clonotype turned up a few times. CDR3 region: CASSSPGGSGANVLTF. In DNA, the CDR3 is TGTGCCAGCAGTTCCCCGGGGGGCTCTGGGGCCAACGTCCTGACTTTC. This chain links TRBV28 with TRBJ2-6; 7 bases line up with TRBD2. The germline V gene has CDR1 MDHEN and CDR2 SYDVKM. This CDR3 is built from 16 residues. J was trimmed by 0 bases and V by 4 bases; bases with no gene match: 3.

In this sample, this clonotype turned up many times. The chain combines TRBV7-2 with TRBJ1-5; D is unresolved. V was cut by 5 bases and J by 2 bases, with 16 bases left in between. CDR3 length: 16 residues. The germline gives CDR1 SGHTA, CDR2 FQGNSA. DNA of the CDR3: TGTGCCAGCAGCAAAGGGAGGGCCGCGGGCAATCAGCCCCAGCATTTT. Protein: CASSKGRAAGNQPQHF.

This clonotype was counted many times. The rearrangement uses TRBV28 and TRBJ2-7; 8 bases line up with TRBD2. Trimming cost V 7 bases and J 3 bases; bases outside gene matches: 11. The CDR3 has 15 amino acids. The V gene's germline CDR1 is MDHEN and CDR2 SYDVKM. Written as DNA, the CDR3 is TGTGCCAGCACCTGGGGGAGCGGGGGACGCTACGAGCAGTACTTC. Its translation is CASTWGSGGRYEQYF. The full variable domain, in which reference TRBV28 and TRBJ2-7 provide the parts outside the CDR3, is DVKVTQSSRYLVKRTGEKVFLECVQDMDHENMFWYRQDPGLGLRLIYFSYDVKMKEKGDIPEGYSVSREKKERFSLILESASTNQTSMYLCASTWGSGGRYEQYFGPGTRLTVT.

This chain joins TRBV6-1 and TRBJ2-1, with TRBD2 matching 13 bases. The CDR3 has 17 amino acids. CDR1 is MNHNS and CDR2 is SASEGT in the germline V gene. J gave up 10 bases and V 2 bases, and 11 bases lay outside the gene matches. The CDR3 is CASSERDRGLAGSEQFF. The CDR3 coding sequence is TGTGCCAGCAGTGAACGAGACAGGGGACTAGCGGGGAGCGAGCAGTTCTTC.

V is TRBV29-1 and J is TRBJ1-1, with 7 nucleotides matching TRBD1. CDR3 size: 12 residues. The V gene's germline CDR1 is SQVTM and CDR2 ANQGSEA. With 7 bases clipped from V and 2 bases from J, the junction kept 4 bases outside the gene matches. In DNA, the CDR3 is TGCAGCGGCCGGGACAGTAACACTGAAGCTTTCTTT. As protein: CSGRDSNTEAFF.

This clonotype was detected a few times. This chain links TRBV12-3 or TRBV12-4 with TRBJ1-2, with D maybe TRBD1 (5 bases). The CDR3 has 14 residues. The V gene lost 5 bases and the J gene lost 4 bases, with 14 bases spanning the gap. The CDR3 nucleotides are TGTGCCAGCAGTCGAAATTCAGGGCCCTATGGCTACACCTTC. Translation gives CASSRNSGPYGYTF.

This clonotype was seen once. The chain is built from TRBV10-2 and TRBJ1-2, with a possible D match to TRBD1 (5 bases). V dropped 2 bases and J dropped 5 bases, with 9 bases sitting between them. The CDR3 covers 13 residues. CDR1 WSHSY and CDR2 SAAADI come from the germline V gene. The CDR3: CASSEGRDYGYTF. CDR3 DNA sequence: TGCGCCAGCAGTGAGGGCAGGGATTATGGCTACACCTTC.

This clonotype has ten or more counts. The CDR3 here is CASSSQGGQGEQYF. CDR3 nucleotides: TGTGCCAGCAGCTCTCAGGGGGGTCAGGGCGAGCAGTACTTC. V gene TRBV7-2 combines with J gene TRBJ2-7, with a tentative D call TRBD1 (7 bases). The germline gives CDR1 SGHTA, CDR2 FQGNSA. This CDR3 is 14 amino acids long. V shed 4 bases and J shed 6 bases, with 16 bases lying between them.

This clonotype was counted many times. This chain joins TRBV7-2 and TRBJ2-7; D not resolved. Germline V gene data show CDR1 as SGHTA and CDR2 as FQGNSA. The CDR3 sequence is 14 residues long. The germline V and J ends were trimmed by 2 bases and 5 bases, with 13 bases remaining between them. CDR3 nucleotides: TGTGCCAGCAGCTTACTCCCAGGTTTCAACGAGCAGTACTTC. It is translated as CASSLLPGFNEQYF.

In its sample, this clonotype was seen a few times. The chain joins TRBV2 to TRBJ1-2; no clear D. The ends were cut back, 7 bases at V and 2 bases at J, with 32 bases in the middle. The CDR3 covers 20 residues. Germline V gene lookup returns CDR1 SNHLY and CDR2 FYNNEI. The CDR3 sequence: CASTQTTLIRPKTYNYGYTF. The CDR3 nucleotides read TGTGCCAGCACGCAGACCACTCTAATTCGACCTAAAACTTACAACTATGGCTACACCTTC.

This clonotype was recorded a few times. This CDR3 is CATSVAGMSTPPDTQYF. The CDR3 nucleotides read TGTGCCACCAGTGTCGCGGGGATGAGCACCCCCCCAGATACGCAGTATTTT. The chain recombines TRBV24-1 with TRBJ2-3; D is possibly TRBD2 (6 bases). Trimming took off 5 bases at V and 4 bases at J, with 21 bases between the two ends. This CDR3 spans 17 amino acids. Germline V gene lookup returns CDR1 KGHDR and CDR2 SFDVKD.